This entry is about one T cell receptor beta chain. No count is recorded, yet this clonotype rates as large (0.1 to 1%) from its frequency. No antigen is known for it. This entry comes from a study of CD8 T cells in cerebrospinal fluid in Alzheimer's disease (dated by TCRdb to the early 2020s). The study in broad terms: The study assessed CSF T cell clonal expansion with two single-cell approaches: plate-based nested PCR sequencing and droplet-based sequencing. The study examined whether cerebrospinal fluid from healthy elderly individuals and from patients with neurodegenerative disease contained clonally expanded T cells. In the droplet-based CSF analysis comparing patients with controls, there were roughly 10 healthy controls (approximately 11,000 cells) and roughly 10 patients with MCI or Alzheimer's disease (roughly 9,600 cells). A total of about 26 samples were covered by the CSF gene-expression analysis, which included Parkinson's disease patients. Broad study findings and their caveats: Compared with controls, patients with MCI or Alzheimer's disease had a higher percentage of their CSF TCRs made up by the single largest clone. The EBV-specific clones were neither the most highly expanded clones nor enriched among patients. The authors cautioned that detecting EBV-specific TCRs in CSF does not establish a causal link between EBV and Alzheimer's disease. The overall clonality comparison included only samples with detectable clones (about eleven healthy, 5 MCI, 5 AD, 6 PD). When data were pooled, most of the 6 Alzheimer's patients but only 1 of 10 healthy subjects had a highly expanded clone, defined as at least 3% of TCRs.

The library was generated by 10x single-cell sequencing. 10X Genomics single-cell V(D)J and 5' gene-expression libraries were used to profile CSF cells. An Illumina NextSeq550 was used to sequence the CSF single-cell TCR libraries. The source study handled its data this way. V(D)J reads were aligned to the vdj-GRCh38 alts ensemble 2.0.0 reference and processed with the Cell Ranger vdj pipeline. Clonotypes were defined as cell barcodes sharing the same set of productive CDR3 nucleotide sequences. Clonotype information was added to Seurat v3.0 gene-expression metadata to link clonality with transcriptional profiles. CSF cells with more than 1,800 genes, more than 7,500 UMIs or more than 10% mitochondrial reads were excluded. CDR3-beta sequences were compared against VDJdb to identify TCRs with known antigen specificity. The network analysis of clone sharing was performed with the R package qgraph and was limited to TCRs that had complete alpha and beta chains. TCRdb reprocessed the reads and provides one entry for every CDR3 protein sequence; no DNA is given. Clone size and V and J calls follow TCRdb, not the original study. The sample table on file contains about 1,400 distinct CDR3 sequences. The ten largest clones capture 9.5% to 13% of the sample.

Acute infectious disease was absent in all participants, and all participants were in good physical condition. Neurodegeneration in patients was confirmed using biomarkers including neurofilament, amyloid-beta and tau. Live CSF cells for droplet-based sequencing were sorted with a live/dead marker. CSF was obtained by lumbar puncture, and immune cells were pelleted by centrifugation at 300g. Each CSF sample was checked for red blood cells, and any sample showing blood contamination was excluded. CSF cells were cryopreserved in freezing medium, frozen overnight at -80 °C, and then stored in liquid nitrogen. Before analysis, CSF samples had been stored for less than six months. The CDR3 measures 14 amino acids from cysteine to phenylalanine. No DNA is given. CDR1 and CDR2 (SEHNR, FQNEAQ) derive from the germline V gene (reference sequence).

Material for sequencing was cerebrospinal fluid. The chain links TRBV7-9 with TRBJ1-3; TCRdb indicates TRBD1, and absent DNA this call remains unverified. This TCR came from a human donor with mild cognitive impairment. The CDR3 protein is CASSLAGGGNTIYF.